The 13 T cell receptor beta chains below were found in one sample sequenced in a study of blood T cell repertoires in COVID-19. Sequencing was performed with immunoSEQ multiplex PCR; in TCRdb, only in-frame clones are kept and a portion is missing. This table holds some 290,000 clones, 75% to 90% found once. Sequenced input: peripheral blood. The receptors stem from a woman in her twenties or thirties with COVID-19, enrolled during active disease.

The V gene is TRBV7-9, the J gene TRBJ2-1, with 7 bases that match TRBD2. Per germline, CDR1 SEHNR and CDR2 FQNEAQ (reference sequence). The V and J ends lost 5 bases and 0 bases, in that order; junction bases with no gene match: 4. The CDR3 covers 15 residues. The CDR3 region has the DNA TGTGCCAGCAGCCCGCAGCGGGGCTCCTACAATGAGCAGTTCTTC. Protein: CASSPQRGSYNEQFF.

V is TRBV6-5 and J is TRBJ1-2; D is uncertain. Germline CDR1 and CDR2: MNHEY and SVGAGI. The CDR3 spans 15 residues. V was clipped by 2 bases and J by 2 bases, with 12 bases between them. For the CDR3, the DNA is TGTGCCAGCAGTTACAGCGAGGGTAGCAACTATGGCTACACCTTC. Translated: CASSYSEGSNYGYTF.

The V call is TRBV5-1, the J call TRBJ1-2, with TRBD1 identical over 11 bases. Germline loops: CDR1 SGHRS, CDR2 YFSETQ. This CDR3 region has 19 residues. The J segment lost 0 bases and the V segment lost 4 bases, leaving 14 bases of the junction unmatched. The CDR3 DNA is TGCGCCAGCAGCCCCGGACAGGGGGCACCAGGGGACGCTAACTATGGCTACACCTTC. Protein: CASSPGQGAPGDANYGYTF.

This chain joins TRBV18 and TRBJ2-7; D may be TRBD1 (5 bases). Germline lookup yields CDR1 KGHSH and CDR2 LQKENI. The V end was cut by 1 base, the J end by 0 bases, with 7 bases between. The length of the CDR3 is 14 residues. This CDR3 reads CASSPRQGSYEQYF. In DNA form, the CDR3 reads TGTGCCAGCTCACCACGGCAGGGCTCCTACGAGCAGTACTTC.

The chain uses TRBV3-1 (or the pseudogene TRBV3-2) and TRBJ1-6, with 8 bases lining up with TRBD1. Trimming cost V 2 bases and J 11 bases; bases outside gene matches: 5. The CDR3 covers 14 residues. Looked up from germline, CDR1 is LGHDT and CDR2 is YNNKEL (reference sequence). CDR3: CASSQLDRDAPLHF. The CDR3 DNA follows: TGTGCCAGCAGCCAACTGGACAGGGACGCACCCCTCCACTTT.

The V gene is TRBV11-2, the J gene TRBJ1-2, with 9 bases fitting TRBD1. CDR1 is SGHAT, CDR2 FQNNGV, per germline. This CDR3 spans 13 amino acids. The V gene end was trimmed by 5 bases and the J gene end by 8 bases; junction bases not matched to a gene: 6. The CDR3 sequence: CASSPGQGYGYTF. CDR3 nucleotide sequence: TGTGCCAGCAGCCCGGGACAGGGCTACGGCTACACCTTC.

This chain links TRBV5-1 with TRBJ1-4; perhaps TRBD1 as D (6 bases). The CDR3 sequence is 15 residues long. V was shortened by 1 base and J by 5 bases, with 12 bases between the two germline ends. Germline V gene sequence: CDR1 SGHRS, CDR2 YFSETQ. CDR3 loop: CASSLRAGVNEKLFF. The CDR3 DNA reads TGCGCCAGCAGCTTGAGGGCAGGGGTAAATGAAAAACTGTTTTTT.

The genes are TRBV12-5 and TRBJ2-2; D uncertain. CDR1 LGHNT and CDR2 FRNRAP come from the germline V gene. V dropped 5 bases and J dropped 3 bases, with 4 bases sitting between them. The CDR3 extends over 12 amino acids. For the CDR3, the DNA is TGTGCTAGTGGTCTCGACACCGGGGAGCTGTTTTTT. The encoded protein is CASGLDTGELFF.

This chain links TRBV5-1 with TRBJ2-3, with 12 bases that match TRBD2. Trimming at V came to 3 bases and at J to 6 bases, leaving 8 bases not matched to a gene. Germline V gene data show CDR1 as SGHRS and CDR2 as YFSETQ. This CDR3 region has 16 residues. CDR3 amino acids: CASSSSGRATHDTQYF. The CDR3 nucleotides are TGCGCCAGCAGCTCTAGCGGGAGGGCCACACACGATACGCAGTATTTT. Drawing the rest from reference TRBV5-1 and TRBJ2-3, the complete variable domain is KAGVTQTPRYLIKTRGQQVTLSCSPISGHRSVSWYQQTPGQGLQFLFEYFSETQRNKGNFPGRFSGRQFSNSRSEMNVSTLELGDSALYLCASSSSGRATHDTQYFGPGTRLTVL.

In DNA form, the CDR3 reads TGTGCCTGGAGTGGCGACAGGGGACCTGAAGCTTTCTTT. Translated: CAWSGDRGPEAFF. The chain carries TRBV30 and TRBJ1-1, with TRBD1 identical over 8 bases. The ends lost 1 base at V and 6 bases at J; junction bases unmatched: 4. The CDR3 contains 13 residues. Germline V gives CDR1 GTSNPN, CDR2 SVGIG (reference sequence).

The chain combines TRBV25-1 with TRBJ1-5, with no clear D. The V end lost 3 bases, the J end lost 5 bases, and 8 bases lay between the germline ends. CDR1 MGHDK and CDR2 SYGVNS come from the germline V gene. The length of the CDR3 is 13 residues. The chain's CDR3 is CASSERADQPQHF. The CDR3 DNA follows: TGTGCCAGCAGTGAGAGGGCCGATCAGCCCCAGCATTTT.

The V and J genes are TRBV19 and TRBJ1-1; D gene unclear. CDR1 and CDR2 from the germline V gene are LNHDA and SQIVND (reference sequence). This CDR3 contains 13 residues. V lost 4 bases and J 2 bases, leaving 8 bases between the germline ends. The CDR3: CASSTSGNTEAFF. The DNA of the CDR3 is TGTGCCAGTAGTACATCGGGTAACACTGAAGCTTTCTTT.

J is TRBJ2-4 and V is TRBV5-1; 7 nucleotides match TRBD2. CDR1 is SGHRS and CDR2 is YFSETQ in the germline V gene. V shed 3 bases and J 6 bases; nucleotides not matched to a gene: 3. This CDR3 has 13 residues. The CDR3 nucleotides read TGCGCCAGCAGCTCGGGGGGTGGAAACATTCAGTACTTC. Translated, it gives CASSSGGGNIQYF.